Shown below are 20 T cell receptor beta chains from a single sample sequenced in a study of T cell repertoires in cytomegalovirus infection. TCRdb called the reads again in MiXCR, with one record for every CDR3 protein. The sample lists around 280,000 distinct CDR3 sequences; roughly 13% were seen once. The sequenced sample consisted of PBMCs. The receptors here all came from a human donor in good health (CMV status not recorded). Some clones in this sample may be carry-over from other donors' samples.

Concerning this clonotype itself: The conserved phenylalanine or tryptophan is not found at the CDR3 terminus, so this likely reflects a read error. The chain joins TRBV4-3 to TRBJ1-6, with TRBD1 matching 7 bases. Germline V lookup: CDR1 LGHNA, CDR2 YSLEER. The CDR3 loop spans 15 amino acids. J lost 6 bases, V lost 1 base, and 3 bases had no gene match. CDR3 bases: TGCGCCAGCAGCCAAGTACGGGACAGTAATTCACCCCTCCACTCT. Translated: CASSQVRDSNSPLHS.

This clonotype has at least ten counts. This chain joins TRBV7-2 and TRBJ2-1; the match to TRBD2 covers 10 bases. J gave up 11 bases and V 5 bases, and 15 bases lay outside the gene matches. In germline, CDR1 is SGHTA, CDR2 FQGNSA. The CDR3 sequence is 16 residues long. The CDR3 nucleotides are TGTGCCAGCAGCCTGGAGAACGCCGGGACTAGCGTCAAGCAGTTCTTC. Translation gives CASSLENAGTSVKQFF.

Concerning this clonotype itself: A read error is likely, as this CDR3 ends without the conserved phenylalanine or tryptophan. It is unclear where the CDR3 begins or ends on the DNA, so no DNA is shown, and the CDR3 is as TCRdb lists it. The J gene is TRBJ2-1, the V gene TRBV5-5; the table gives TRBD1 as D, unverified against the DNA. With termini counted, the CDR3 has 16 amino acids. Germline V gene data show CDR1 as SGHKS and CDR2 as YYEKEE (reference sequence). CDR3 in amino acids: CASSWDPALSYNEQCL.

There are many counts of this clonotype. The chain couples TRBV12-3 or TRBV12-4 to TRBJ1-4; tentative D call: TRBD1 (6 bases). The CDR3 spans 15 residues. V was trimmed by 3 bases and J by 4 bases, leaving 12 bases between them. The CDR3 bases are TGTGCCAGCAGTTTGCGGACAGCGCATAATGAAAAACTGTTTTTT. It yields the protein CASSLRTAHNEKLFF.

The gene calls are TRBV4-2 and TRBJ2-2; D remains ambiguous. The CDR3 is 12 residues long. V was clipped by 3 bases and J by 4 bases, with 3 bases between them. In germline, CDR1 is LGHNA, CDR2 YNFKEQ. The CDR3 DNA sequence: TGTGCCAGCAGCCAGGTCACCGGGGAGCTGTTTTTT. Translated: CASSQVTGELFF.

This clonotype was counted ten times or more. V is TRBV6-5 and J is TRBJ1-6; D possibly corresponds to TRBD1 (5 bases). The CDR3 covers 16 residues. Germline V gene lookup returns CDR1 MNHEY and CDR2 SVGAGI. Trimming removed 2 bases from V and 9 bases from J, with 17 bases in between. The CDR3 DNA follows: TGTGCCAGCAGTTACAAAACCCCGCAGGGCGGTTCACCCCTCCACTTT. Its protein is CASSYKTPQGGSPLHF.

This clonotype was counted a few times. This chain links TRBV20-1 with TRBJ1-2; D not resolved. Germline V CDR1 and CDR2: DFQATT, SNEGSKA (reference sequence). The germline V and J ends were trimmed by 5 bases and 3 bases, with 10 bases remaining between them. This CDR3 is 12 amino acids long. Here the CDR3 DNA reads TGCAGTGCTGGGAGGGAGTACTATGGCTACACCTTC. It yields the protein CSAGREYYGYTF.

Only a few counts were recorded for this clonotype. The V and J genes are TRBV20-1 and TRBJ2-5; 12 bases are a match to TRBD2. The germline V gene has CDR1 DFQATT and CDR2 SNEGSKA (reference sequence). The CDR3 has 15 amino acids. Germline trimming cut 3 bases from V and 7 bases from J; bases unmatched to any gene: 9. The CDR3 is CSASPLAGGPGTQYF. DNA for the CDR3: TGCAGTGCTAGCCCGCTAGCGGGAGGGCCAGGGACCCAGTACTTC.

This clonotype was counted a few times. The V and J genes are TRBV28 and TRBJ1-2; D not certain. This CDR3 is 13 amino acids long. Trimming pared 3 bases from V and 4 bases from J, leaving 9 bases between. Germline lookup yields CDR1 MDHEN and CDR2 SYDVKM. The CDR3 DNA reads as TGTGCCAGCAGTTTCGGGCGTATCTATGGCTACACCTTC. It codes for CASSFGRIYGYTF.

This clonotype was seen many times. CDR3 residues: CASSPLTERSTEAFF. For the CDR3, the DNA is TGTGCCAGCAGCCCGCTGACAGAAAGAAGCACTGAAGCTTTCTTT. The chain combines TRBV5-6 with TRBJ1-1, with a weak D call TRBD1 (5 bases). The CDR3 has 15 residues. Looked up from germline, CDR1 is SGHDT and CDR2 is YYEEEE. Trimming stripped 4 bases from V and 4 bases from J, with 17 bases between.

The table lists this clonotype with many counts. V is TRBV7-9 and J is TRBJ1-3; TRBD1 matches 7 bases. The germline gives CDR1 SEHNR, CDR2 FQNEAQ (reference sequence). V shed 5 bases and J 7 bases; nucleotides not matched to a gene: 5. The CDR3 covers 13 residues. The CDR3: CASSKPTGNTIYF. The DNA of the CDR3 is TGTGCCAGCAGCAAACCGACAGGGAACACCATATATTTT.

This clonotype was picked up many times. The gene calls are TRBV7-8 and TRBJ1-1; D uncertain. CDR3 length: 15 residues. Trimming left V 1 base short and J 0 bases short, with 9 bases between. Germline-derived CDR1 and CDR2 are SGHVS and FQNEAQ. Here the CDR3 reads CASSLVGSLNTEAFF. In DNA form, the CDR3 reads TGTGCCAGCAGCTTAGTTGGCAGTCTGAACACTGAAGCTTTCTTT. Full variable domain (remainder filled in from reference TRBV7-8 and TRBJ1-1): GAGVSQSPRYKVAKRGQDVALRCDPISGHVSLFWYQQALGQGPEFLTYFQNEAQLDKSGLPSDRFFAERPEGSVSTLKIQRTQQEDSAVYLCASSLVGSLNTEAFFGQGTRLTVV.

This clonotype has just a few counts. The chain recombines TRBV29-1 with TRBJ2-1; 13 bases agree with TRBD2. The CDR3 extends over 13 amino acids. J gave up 9 bases and V 6 bases, and 5 bases lay outside the gene matches. Per the germline V gene, CDR1 is SQVTM and CDR2 is ANQGSEA. The CDR3 DNA reads TGCAGCGTCACACTAGCGGGGGGGTTTGAGCAGTTCTTC. Its protein is CSVTLAGGFEQFF.

The chain combines TRBV18 with TRBJ2-1, with TRBD2 matching over 8 bases. The CDR3 is 14 residues long. CDR1 is KGHSH and CDR2 is LQKENI in the germline V gene. V dropped 3 bases and J dropped 3; count of bases not matched to a gene: 1. CDR3: CASSPAGGYNEQFF. For the CDR3, the DNA is TGTGCCAGCTCACCCGCGGGGGGCTACAATGAGCAGTTCTTC.

This clonotype turned up a few times. V is TRBV7-4 and J is TRBJ1-2; D is perhaps TRBD1 (6 bases). This CDR3 has 14 amino acids. Trimming took off 5 bases at V and 4 bases at J, with 14 bases between the two ends. The germline CDR1 and CDR2 sequences are SGHVT and SQSDAQ. The CDR3 DNA sequence: TGTGCCAGCAGCGCCTCGGGGGCCCGCTATGGCTACACCTTC. Translated, it gives CASSASGARYGYTF.

The rearrangement links TRBV29-1 to TRBJ2-1; D is uncertain. Germline lookup yields CDR1 SQVTM and CDR2 ANQGSEA. Trimming took 4 bases from V and 7 from J, leaving 14 bases between them. The CDR3 consists of 13 residues. The CDR3 nucleotides read TGCAGCGTTGCGGCGTATGGTGGGAATGAGCAGTTCTTC. Its translation: CSVAAYGGNEQFF.

The rearrangement uses TRBV6-2 or TRBV6-3 and TRBJ1-1; D remains ambiguous. This CDR3 spans 12 amino acids. V shed 6 bases and J shed 6 bases, with 11 bases lying between them. The V gene's germline CDR1 is MNHEY and CDR2 SVGEGT. The CDR3 DNA reads as TGTGCCAGCAGACGGTATGGGGCTGAAGCTTTCTTT. Translating it yields CASRRYGAEAFF.

This clonotype was seen repeatedly, ten times or more. The chain has TRBV6-5 and TRBJ2-5; D is ambiguous. V was clipped by 0 bases and J by 1 base, with 9 bases between them. Germline V lookup: CDR1 MNHEY, CDR2 SVGAGI. The CDR3 spans 15 residues. The CDR3 loop is CASSYSGLGQETQYF. CDR3 sequence (DNA): TGTGCCAGCAGTTACTCGGGCCTCGGCCAAGAGACCCAGTACTTC.

This clonotype was counted only a few times. The J gene is TRBJ2-7, the V gene TRBV29-1; D tentatively fits TRBD1 or TRBD2 (6 bases each). The CDR3 runs to 14 residues. Germline assignment: CDR1 SQVTM and CDR2 ANQGSEA. Trimming pared 1 base from V and 5 bases from J, leaving 15 bases between. The chain's CDR3 is CSVEVTEGGDEQYF. The CDR3 DNA is TGCAGCGTTGAAGTTACCGAGGGGGGCGACGAGCAGTACTTC.

This clonotype was picked up many times. The chain carries TRBV19 and TRBJ2-7; either TRBD1 or TRBD2 may supply D (5 bases each). Trimming removed 7 bases from V and 2 bases from J, with 18 bases in between. The CDR3 length is 15 residues. Germline CDR1 and CDR2: LNHDA and SQIVND (reference sequence). CDR3 region: CASKQRDGPPYEQYF. Written as DNA, the CDR3 is TGTGCCAGTAAACAACGGGACGGTCCTCCCTACGAGCAGTACTTC.